This T cell receptor beta chain appears in the sequencing data of a study of T cell clonality in common variable immunodeficiency. The study, taken as a whole, reports: Authors noted CVID clonality's cause needs subpopulation repertoire sequencing. CVID subjects shared fewer TCRbeta clones than healthy controls did. CVID subjects had higher TCRbeta clonality than healthy controls, most marked in about a third.

The table came from immunoSEQ multiplex PCR; TCRdb's copy has only in-frame clones and leaves some out. Sampling found approximately 34,000 clones, none seen once. Per germline, CDR1 SGHRS and CDR2 YFSETQ. This CDR3 is built from 17 residues. Each donor provided roughly 5 to 8 ml of heparinized whole blood. Notes on this clone: What it binds is unknown. At one boundary the junction diverges from the germline segment, which might be a read error. Read sequence stops 3 residues before the CDR3 end, and the germline J gene provides the missing end.

Sequenced input: peripheral blood mononuclear cells. The rearrangement uses TRBV5-1 and TRBJ1-6; D gene uncertain. This sequence was found in a person aged 18 to 69 in good health. The chain's CDR3 is CASSSYETSSYDSPLHF. The covered CDR3 bases are TGCGCCAGCAGCTCATACGAAACGAGCTCCTATGATTCACCC.